This T cell receptor beta chain was documented in a study of radiotherapy plus CTLA-4 blockade in lung cancer. The CDR3 totals 11 residues. CDR1 is SGHRS, CDR2 YFSETQ, per germline. Trimming removed 7 bases at V and 4 bases at J, with 8 bases between. Repertoires were generated with immunoSEQ multiplex PCR, while TCRdb's copy carries only in-frame clones and drops some. The table shows more than 75,000 clones, with around 74% occurring only once. Enrolled patients, whose metastatic non-small-cell lung cancer was chemo-refractory, received focal radiation plus CTLA-4 blockade with ipilimumab. The receptor's source is a human donor with non-small cell lung cancer who had a partial response to radiotherapy plus ipilimumab. Some clones in this sample may be carry-over from other donors' samples. The sequences come from peripheral blood, collected from a patient treated with radiotherapy plus ipilimumab. The V gene is TRBV5-1, the J gene TRBJ1-2; D not resolved. DNA of the CDR3: TGCGCCAGCGGAGGCGTCTATGGCTACACCTTC. It specifies CASGGVYGYTF.